The 18 T cell receptor beta chains in this list originate from one sample, sequenced in a study of cytomegalovirus exposure and HLA in healthy donors. 60 Vbeta and 13 Jbeta primers were used in PCR. Measured with immunoSEQ multiplex PCR; TCRdb has only the in-frame clones, and not every one. The sample includes around 58,000 clones, 70% to 75% of them seen just once. Sequenced: PBMCs. The receptors were sampled from a man in his forties or fifties in good health and CMV-seropositive.

This chain links TRBV5-1 with TRBJ1-2; 7 nucleotides line up with TRBD1. The CDR3 has 12 residues. With 4 bases clipped from V and 5 bases from J, the junction kept 2 bases outside the gene matches. Germline V gene data show CDR1 as SGHRS and CDR2 as YFSETQ. CDR3 amino acids: CASSGTVYGYTF. The CDR3 coding sequence is TGCGCCAGCAGCGGGACAGTTTATGGCTACACCTTC.

The rearrangement links TRBV6-6 to TRBJ2-1; D possibly corresponds to TRBD2 (5 bases). This CDR3 region has 12 residues. Trimming took off 5 bases at V and 8 bases at J, with 10 bases between the two ends. Germline lookup yields CDR1 MNHNY and CDR2 SVGAGI (reference sequence). The CDR3 loop reads CASSQDGDEQFF. CDR3 coding DNA: TGTGCCAGCAGTCAGGACGGGGATGAGCAGTTCTTC.

The rearrangement joins TRBV5-1 to TRBJ2-7, with a weak D call TRBD1 (5 bases). This CDR3 contains 15 residues. The V end lost 9 bases, the J end lost 4 bases, and 23 bases lay between the germline ends. Per germline, CDR1 SGHRS and CDR2 YFSETQ. The CDR3 loop is CATKLLDKSIYEQYF. The CDR3 DNA is TGCGCCACCAAACTTTTGGACAAGTCTATTTACGAGCAGTACTTC. The entire variable domain, with the rest obtained from reference TRBV5-1 and TRBJ2-7, is as follows: KAGVTQTPRYLIKTRGQQVTLSCSPISGHRSVSWYQQTPGQGLQFLFEYFSETQRNKGNFPGRFSGRQFSNSRSEMNVSTLELGDSALYLCATKLLDKSIYEQYFGPGTRLTVT.

The chain combines TRBV19 with TRBJ1-5; D is perhaps TRBD1 (5 bases). V was shortened by 9 bases and J by 9 bases, with 21 bases between the two germline ends. Germline CDR1 LNHDA, CDR2 SQIVND (reference sequence). The CDR3 loop spans 14 amino acids. The CDR3 DNA is TGTGCCAGCAGTCCTAACGGGGGGAGTCTGCCCCAGCATTTT. Its translation is CASSPNGGSLPQHF.

The genes are TRBV20-1 and TRBJ2-1, with a tentative D call TRBD2 (6 bases). The germline gives CDR1 DFQATT, CDR2 SNEGSKA (reference sequence). Trimming shortened V by 6 bases and J by 7 bases, and 10 bases separated the two germline ends. CDR3 length equals 11 residues. The DNA of the CDR3 is TGCAGTGCGGGGACTTGGAATGAGCAGTTCTTC. It specifies CSAGTWNEQFF.

The sample holds a few counts of this clone. V usage is TRBV6-4 and J usage is TRBJ2-1; 11 bases are a match to TRBD1. This CDR3 is 14 amino acids long. J was trimmed by 6 bases and V by 2 bases; bases with no gene match: 0. Per the germline V gene, CDR1 is MRHNA and CDR2 is SNTAGT. This CDR3 reads CASSDGTGGNEQFF. For the CDR3, the DNA is TGTGCCAGCAGTGACGGGACAGGGGGCAATGAGCAGTTCTTC.

The rearrangement links TRBV19 to TRBJ1-2, with TRBD1 matching 7 bases. Germline V gives CDR1 LNHDA, CDR2 SQIVND (reference sequence). The CDR3 length is 14 residues. V shed 10 bases and J 5 bases; nucleotides not matched to a gene: 13. The CDR3 nucleotides read TGTGCCACCCAGGCCGGGACAGCCTCATATGGCTACACCTTC. Translation: CATQAGTASYGYTF. The full variable domain, with the rest looked up from reference TRBV19 and TRBJ1-2, is DGGITQSPKYLFRKEGQNVTLSCEQNLNHDAMYWYRQDPGQGLRLIYYSQIVNDFQKGDIAEGYSVSREKKESFPLTVTSAQKNPTAFYLCATQAGTASYGYTFGSGTRLTVV.

This chain uses TRBV2 with TRBJ2-5; TRBD1 matches 8 bases. The germline CDR1 and CDR2 sequences are SNHLY and FYNNEI. With 2 bases clipped from V and 5 bases from J, the junction kept 7 bases outside the gene matches. The CDR3 is made up of 15 amino acids. The CDR3 region is CASSERDRGEETQYF. The DNA for the CDR3 is TGTGCCAGCAGTGAACGCGACAGGGGAGAGGAGACCCAGTACTTC.

Only a few counts were recorded for this clone. Here the CDR3 DNA reads TGCGCCAGCAGCCAGTTCGGTCGGGAGGAGACCCAGTACTTC. Protein sequence: CASSQFGREETQYF. The chain couples TRBV4-1 to TRBJ2-5, with D possibly matching TRBD2 (6 bases). The CDR3 extends over 14 amino acids. V was trimmed by 3 bases and J by 5 bases, leaving 13 bases between them. Germline lookup yields CDR1 MGHRA and CDR2 YSYEKL.

V gene TRBV6-1 combines with J gene TRBJ2-7; 14 bases are a match to TRBD2. The CDR3 has 19 amino acids. Germline CDR1 reads MNHNS; CDR2 reads SASEGT. J gave up 2 bases and V 1 base, and 10 bases lay outside the gene matches. The CDR3, as DNA: TGTGCCAGCAGTGAAGGAAGGACTAGCGGGGGGCCTCGCCCCTACGAGCAGTACTTC. This translates into CASSEGRTSGGPRPYEQYF.

This rearrangement joins TRBV6-5 to TRBJ1-2; 9 bases map to TRBD1. CDR1 MNHEY and CDR2 SVGAGI come from the germline V gene. CDR3 length: 15 amino acids. V lost 8 bases and J lost 2; bases outside the gene matches: 9. This CDR3 reads CASYKGQGLNYGYTF. The DNA for the CDR3 is TGTGCCAGCTACAAGGGACAGGGCCTCAACTATGGCTACACCTTC.

The chain combines TRBV5-8 with TRBJ2-1; 12 nucleotides align to TRBD2. CDR1 SGHTS and CDR2 YDEGEE come from the germline V gene. The J segment lost 0 bases and the V segment lost 2 bases, leaving 9 bases of the junction unmatched. The CDR3 is 19 residues long. CDR3 sequence reads: CASSFGRLAGATSYNEQFF. The CDR3 region has the DNA TGTGCCAGCAGCTTTGGCAGACTAGCGGGGGCAACCTCCTACAATGAGCAGTTCTTC. The full variable domain, completed using reference TRBV5-8 and TRBJ2-1, is EAGVTQSPTHLIKTRGQQATLRCSPISGHTSVYWYQQALGLGLQFLLWYDEGEERNRGNFPPRFSGRQFPNYSSELNVNALELEDSALYLCASSFGRLAGATSYNEQFFGPGTRLTVL.

This chain uses TRBV9 with TRBJ2-3; D remains ambiguous. Between the trimmed V and J ends, which lost 0 bases and 2 bases, there was a span of 4 bases. The CDR3 runs to 13 residues. Germline V CDR1 and CDR2: SGDLS, YYNGEE. The CDR3 DNA sequence: TGTGCCAGCAGCGTAGCCTTCACAGATACGCAGTATTTT. Its protein product is CASSVAFTDTQYF.

The rearrangement links TRBV2 to TRBJ2-7; 10 nucleotides align to TRBD1. CDR1 is SNHLY, CDR2 FYNNEI, per germline. V lost 3 bases, J lost 6 bases, and 17 bases stayed unmatched. The CDR3 is made up of 18 amino acids. The CDR3 is CASSERAPFDRGQGEQYF. The CDR3 nucleotides read TGTGCCAGCAGTGAGCGGGCCCCCTTCGACAGGGGGCAGGGCGAGCAGTACTTC.

This rearrangement joins TRBV7-2 to TRBJ1-2, with 8 nucleotides matching TRBD1. Germline-derived CDR1 and CDR2 are SGHTA and FQGNSA. With V trimmed by 5 bases and J by 7 bases, 12 bases remained unmatched. The CDR3 loop spans 15 amino acids. CDR3 sequence reads: CASSPRQGRLGGYTF. The DNA of the CDR3 is TGTGCCAGCAGCCCGCGACAGGGGCGATTGGGTGGCTACACCTTC.

This clone has a single count. The chain combines TRBV25-1 with TRBJ1-1, with TRBD1 matching 9 bases. Germline-derived CDR1 and CDR2 are MGHDK and SYGVNS. V shed 1 base and J 4 bases; nucleotides not matched to a gene: 13. The CDR3 length is 18 residues. Here the CDR3 reads CASSEFDRGYTEGTEAFF. CDR3 nucleotide sequence: TGTGCCAGCAGTGAATTCGACAGGGGGTACACCGAGGGCACTGAAGCTTTCTTT. Filled out from reference TRBV25-1 and TRBJ1-1, the complete variable domain reads EADIYQTPRYLVIGTGKKITLECSQTMGHDKMYWYQQDPGMELHLIHYSYGVNSTEKGDLSSESTVSRIRTEHFPLTLESARPSHTSQYLCASSEFDRGYTEGTEAFFGQGTRLTVV.

The CDR3 loop is CASRTTGSYEQYF. CDR3 nucleotides: TGTGCCAGCAGAACAACAGGGAGCTACGAGCAGTACTTC. The rearrangement links TRBV5-6 to TRBJ2-7, with D tentatively TRBD1 (6 bases). The CDR3 spans 13 residues. Germline CDR1 reads SGHDT; CDR2 reads YYEEEE. V dropped 5 bases and J dropped 3 bases, with 12 bases sitting between them.

V is TRBV7-2 and J is TRBJ2-3; TRBD2 matches at 11 bases. Germline lookup yields CDR1 SGHTA and CDR2 FQGNSA. V was pared by 3 bases and J by 1 base, with 3 bases of the junction left unmatched. This CDR3 comprises 16 residues. This chain's CDR3 is CASSFTSGGRTDTQYF. For the CDR3, the DNA is TGTGCCAGCAGCTTCACTAGCGGGGGACGCACAGATACGCAGTATTTT.